These 27 T cell receptor beta chains share one sample of origin, sequenced in a study of cytomegalovirus exposure and HLA in healthy donors. TCRdb's copy holds only in-frame clones and misses some; the assay was immunoSEQ multiplex PCR. The sample shows some 80,000 clones, 90% to 96% of them seen only once. The sequencing sample was made of PBMCs. The receptors come from a man younger than 30 in good health and CMV-seropositive.

The chain employs TRBV9 and TRBJ1-2; 9 bases align to TRBD1. Germline values: CDR1 SGDLS, CDR2 YYNGEE. J gave up 6 bases and V 4 bases, and 7 bases lay outside the gene matches. There are 14 residues in the CDR3. CDR3 loop: CASSTRDRENGYTF. CDR3 bases: TGTGCCAGCAGCACCCGGGACAGGGAGAATGGCTACACCTTC.

The V gene is TRBV28, the J gene TRBJ2-6; D gene ambiguous. The CDR3 is 13 amino acids. Trimming shortened V by 5 bases and J by 2 bases, and 4 bases separated the two germline ends. Germline values: CDR1 MDHEN, CDR2 SYDVKM. The CDR3 nucleotides are TGTGCCAGCAGTCCCGCTGGGGCCAACGTCCTGACTTTC. Protein sequence: CASSPAGANVLTF.

The V call is TRBV9, the J call TRBJ2-5, with 11 positions matching TRBD2. Germline CDR1 and CDR2: SGDLS and YYNGEE. The J segment lost 0 bases and the V segment lost 3 bases, leaving 10 bases of the junction unmatched. This CDR3 has 18 residues. The CDR3 nucleotides are TGTGCCAGCAGCGAAGGATTAGCGGGAGGGCCGGACCAAGAGACCCAGTACTTC. Its translation: CASSEGLAGGPDQETQYF.

The chain combines TRBV19 with TRBJ2-5; 14 bases match TRBD2. This CDR3 is built from 16 residues. Germline V gene data show CDR1 as LNHDA and CDR2 as SQIVND (reference sequence). After removal of 3 bases from V and 5 bases from J, the junction contained 5 bases not matched to a gene. Here the CDR3 DNA reads TGTGCCAGTAGTATTGGGACTAGCGGGAGTGGGGAGACCCAGTACTTC. It specifies CASSIGTSGSGETQYF.

The table lists this clone with a count of one. This chain links TRBV7-8 with TRBJ2-1, with a weak D call TRBD2 (6 bases). CDR3 size: 15 residues. Per germline, CDR1 SGHVS and CDR2 FQNEAQ. Trimming cost V 2 bases and J 4 bases, with 12 bases left between them. CDR3 in DNA: TGTGCCAGCAGCTTATCCGGGAGCGGGTACAATGAGCAGTTCTTC. Its protein product is CASSLSGSGYNEQFF.

This clone came up once. The same CDR3 also results from other DNA sequences found in this sample. The CDR3 bases are TGTGCCAGCAGCTTATCCACCTACGAGCAGTACTTC. Translation: CASSLSTYEQYF. This chain links TRBV7-9 with TRBJ2-7; D unresolved. The V and J ends lost 2 bases and 2 bases respectively, with 4 bases between them. The germline V gene encodes CDR1 SEHNR and CDR2 FQNEAQ (reference sequence). This CDR3 contains 12 residues. The whole variable domain, filled in from reference TRBV7-9 and TRBJ2-7, reads DTGVSQNPRHKITKRGQNVTFRCDPISEHNRLYWYRQTLGQGPEFLTYFQNEAQLEKSRLLSDRFSAERPKGSFSTLEIQRTEQGDSAMYLCASSLSTYEQYFGPGTRLTVT.

Concerning this clone itself: Other DNA sequences in the same sample also yield this CDR3. The chain employs TRBV7-3 and TRBJ2-2; D is unresolved. The CDR3 length is 13 residues. V was pared by 2 bases and J by 5 bases, with 6 bases between. Germline loops: CDR1 SGHTA, CDR2 FQGTGA. The DNA for the CDR3 is TGTGCCAGCAGCTTAGCGCGGACCGGGGAGCTGTTTTTT. Its protein product is CASSLARTGELFF.

The V gene is TRBV19, the J gene TRBJ1-3; weak D call: TRBD1 (5 bases). The V end was cut by 9 bases, the J end by 0 bases, with 12 bases between. Germline CDR1 and CDR2: LNHDA and SQIVND (reference sequence). The CDR3 totals 14 residues. This CDR3 is CASGGANSGNTIYF. CDR3 sequence (DNA): TGTGCCAGCGGAGGGGCCAACTCTGGAAACACCATATATTTT. The variable domain in full, completed from reference TRBV19 and TRBJ1-3, reads DGGITQSPKYLFRKEGQNVTLSCEQNLNHDAMYWYRQDPGQGLRLIYYSQIVNDFQKGDIAEGYSVSREKKESFPLTVTSAQKNPTAFYLCASGGANSGNTIYFGEGSWLTVV.

Comments on this clone: The same CDR3 can be traced to other DNA sequences in this sample. J is TRBJ1-1 and V is TRBV10-1; 7 nucleotides agree with TRBD1. J lost 1 base, V lost 3 bases, and 2 bases had no gene match. This CDR3 has 14 amino acids. In germline, CDR1 is WNHNN, CDR2 SYGVQD (reference sequence). The CDR3 reads CASSDRGANTEAFF. The CDR3 bases are TGCGCCAGCAGTGACAGGGGGGCGAACACTGAAGCTTTCTTT.

J is TRBJ1-2 and V is TRBV29-1, with D possibly TRBD1 on 6 matching bases. CDR3 size: 13 residues. V was pared by 4 bases and J by 2 bases, with 11 bases between. Germline V gene lookup returns CDR1 SQVTM and CDR2 ANQGSEA. CDR3 loop: CSVVGTTNYGYTF. CDR3 in DNA: TGCAGCGTTGTAGGGACAACCAACTATGGCTACACCTTC. Full variable domain (outside the CDR3, taken from reference TRBV29-1 and TRBJ1-2): SAVISQKPSRDICQRGTSLTIQCQVDSQVTMMFWYRQQPGQSLTLIATANQGSEATYESGFVIDKFPISRPNLTFSTLTVSNMSPEDSSIYLCSVVGTTNYGYTFGSGTRLTVV.

This chain links TRBV5-6 with TRBJ1-1; D call uncertain. The germline V and J ends were trimmed by 1 base and 6 bases, with 7 bases remaining between them. The CDR3 has 12 amino acids. CDR1 is SGHDT, CDR2 YYEEEE, per germline. This CDR3 reads CASSLYQSEAFF. CDR3 DNA sequence: TGTGCCAGCAGCTTGTATCAGTCTGAAGCTTTCTTT.

The gene calls are TRBV10-3 and TRBJ2-6, with 11 bases fitting TRBD1. Germline assignment: CDR1 ENHRY and CDR2 SYGVKD. The ends lost 0 bases at V and 3 bases at J; junction bases unmatched: 10. This CDR3 spans 20 amino acids. CDR3 protein: CAISESLGQGAQIGANVLTF. In DNA, the CDR3 is TGTGCCATCAGTGAGTCTCTCGGACAGGGGGCCCAAATTGGGGCCAACGTCCTGACTTTC.

This clone has just one count. This sequence joins TRBV5-1 and TRBJ2-7, with 8 bases that match TRBD2. Germline trimming cut 4 bases from V and 3 bases from J; bases unmatched to any gene: 15. This CDR3 contains 17 residues. Germline CDR1 is SGHRS and CDR2 is YFSETQ. In nucleotides, the CDR3 is TGCGCCAGCAGCCCCAGCCCGCTTAGCGGGACCCTCTACGAGCAGTACTTC. Its protein product is CASSPSPLSGTLYEQYF. Full variable domain (remainder filled in from reference TRBV5-1 and TRBJ2-7): KAGVTQTPRYLIKTRGQQVTLSCSPISGHRSVSWYQQTPGQGLQFLFEYFSETQRNKGNFPGRFSGRQFSNSRSEMNVSTLELGDSALYLCASSPSPLSGTLYEQYFGPGTRLTVT.

This chain links TRBV6-5 with TRBJ1-2; D perhaps matches TRBD1 (5 bases). CDR3 length: 13 residues. The V gene's germline CDR1 is MNHEY and CDR2 SVGAGI. V was trimmed by 6 bases and J by 5 bases, leaving 13 bases between them. In nucleotides, the CDR3 is TGTGCCAGCAGAGGGCAGGGCAATTATGGCTACACCTTC. Residues: CASRGQGNYGYTF.

The rearrangement joins TRBV11-2 to TRBJ2-7; 14 nucleotides line up with TRBD2. V shed 4 bases and J 6 bases; nucleotides not matched to a gene: 14. Germline CDR1 and CDR2: SGHAT and FQNNGV. The CDR3 sequence is 18 residues long. The CDR3 coding sequence is TGTGCCAGCAGCTCTGGACAGTTACCGGGACTAGCGGGAGTCGAGCAGTACTTC. Translation gives CASSSGQLPGLAGVEQYF.

V is TRBV29-1 and J is TRBJ1-2; D is ambiguous. V dropped 5 bases and J dropped 8 bases, with 12 bases sitting between them. The germline gives CDR1 SQVTM, CDR2 ANQGSEA. The CDR3 extends over 11 amino acids. The CDR3 nucleotides are TGCAGCGTTCAGGACTCTTCAGGCTACACCTTC. Its protein product is CSVQDSSGYTF.

The chain uses TRBV27 and TRBJ2-1; 10 nucleotides align to TRBD1. The germline gives CDR1 MNHEY, CDR2 SMNVEV (reference sequence). The V gene end was trimmed by 10 bases and the J gene end by 8 bases; junction bases not matched to a gene: 17. CDR3 length: 16 amino acids. CDR3 loop: CATQRPGTGAVHEQFF. The CDR3 DNA sequence: TGTGCCACCCAGCGGCCTGGGACAGGGGCCGTTCATGAGCAGTTCTTC.

This chain's CDR3 is CAWSVGGGLAYEQYF. CDR3 in DNA: TGTGCCTGGAGTGTCGGCGGGGGCCTCGCCTACGAGCAGTACTTC. This rearrangement joins TRBV30 to TRBJ2-7; weak D call: TRBD2 (7 bases). Germline-derived CDR1 and CDR2 are GTSNPN and SVGIG (reference sequence). Trimming removed 0 bases at V and 2 bases at J, with 14 bases between. This CDR3 has 15 amino acids.

The CDR3 nucleotides read TGTGCCAGTTTTAGCGGGAGGGCCTCGAAGACCCAGTACTTC. Encoded protein: CASFSGRASKTQYF. The chain couples TRBV2 to TRBJ2-5; 11 positions match TRBD2. Germline V gives CDR1 SNHLY, CDR2 FYNNEI. With 9 bases clipped from V and 6 bases from J, the junction kept 9 bases outside the gene matches. CDR3 length: 14 residues.

The chain carries TRBV7-9 and TRBJ1-1, with a possible D match to TRBD1 (5 bases). The CDR3 is 14 amino acids. Trimming left V 11 bases short and J 0 bases short, with 16 bases between. Germline V CDR1 and CDR2: SEHNR, FQNEAQ (reference sequence). The DNA for the CDR3 is TGTGCCTCCTCGGGAGGGGCGCTGAACACTGAAGCTTTCTTT. This codes for CASSGGALNTEAFF.

V is TRBV27 and J is TRBJ1-1; tentative D call: TRBD1 (5 bases). The CDR3 extends over 15 amino acids. CDR1 MNHEY and CDR2 SMNVEV come from the germline V gene (reference sequence). The V gene lost 3 bases and the J gene lost 0 bases, with 11 bases spanning the gap. The chain's CDR3 is CASSFRGGVNTEAFF. The CDR3 coding sequence is TGTGCCAGCAGTTTCCGCGGAGGGGTGAACACTGAAGCTTTCTTT.

This sequence joins TRBV29-1 and TRBJ2-6; a weak D match, TRBD2 (5 bases). Germline loops: CDR1 SQVTM, CDR2 ANQGSEA. V was clipped by 7 bases and J by 2 bases, with 12 bases between them. CDR3 length: 14 amino acids. CDR3 residues: CSASSGTGANVLTF. CDR3 in DNA: TGCAGCGCCTCATCCGGGACTGGGGCCAACGTCCTGACTTTC. Together with reference TRBV29-1 and TRBJ2-6, the CDR3 gives the full variable domain: SAVISQKPSRDICQRGTSLTIQCQVDSQVTMMFWYRQQPGQSLTLIATANQGSEATYESGFVIDKFPISRPNLTFSTLTVSNMSPEDSSIYLCSASSGTGANVLTFGAGSRLTVL.

The chain couples TRBV4-2 to TRBJ1-2; D is possibly TRBD1 (5 bases). This CDR3 is 15 amino acids long. The V end was cut by 0 bases, the J end by 2 bases, with 10 bases between. CDR1 is LGHNA, CDR2 YNFKEQ, per germline. The CDR3: CASSQDLTENYGYTF. CDR3 DNA sequence: TGTGCCAGCAGCCAAGATCTGACAGAGAACTATGGCTACACCTTC.

The rearrangement links TRBV10-3 to TRBJ1-4; 10 positions match TRBD1. The CDR3 is 15 amino acids. The V gene's germline CDR1 is ENHRY and CDR2 SYGVKD. V was pared by 0 bases and J by 8 bases, with 3 bases of the junction left unmatched. The CDR3 bases are TGTGCCATCAGTGAGTCCGACAGGGGGCACGAAAAACTGTTTTTT. Translating gives CAISESDRGHEKLFF.

J is TRBJ2-7 and V is TRBV27, with 13 bases identical to TRBD2. The CDR3 has 19 amino acids. The junction had 15 bases not matched to a gene; V was cut back by 5 bases and J by 2 bases. Germline V gives CDR1 MNHEY, CDR2 SMNVEV (reference sequence). This CDR3 is CASSDNGLAGAISPYEQYF. CDR3 nucleotide sequence: TGTGCCAGCAGTGACAACGGACTAGCGGGAGCAATTTCCCCCTACGAGCAGTACTTC.

The chain combines TRBV29-1 with TRBJ1-2; perhaps TRBD1 as D (5 bases). Germline assignment: CDR1 SQVTM and CDR2 ANQGSEA. The CDR3 has 13 amino acids. Trimming left V 6 bases short and J 5 bases short, with 16 bases between. CDR3 amino acids: CSVPEGEGYGYTF. The CDR3 region has the DNA TGCAGCGTCCCCGAAGGGGAAGGTTATGGCTACACCTTC.

The CDR3 DNA is TGTGCCAGCAGCAAAGGGCTAGCGGGGTATAATGAGCAGTTCTTC. It codes for CASSKGLAGYNEQFF. The chain is built from TRBV7-9 and TRBJ2-1; 9 positions match TRBD2. Germline CDR1 and CDR2: SEHNR and FQNEAQ (reference sequence). CDR3 length: 15 residues. Trimming took 5 bases from V and 7 from J; bases not matched to a gene: 9.